This entry features one T cell receptor (beta chain) sequence. This entry belongs to a study of blood T cell repertoires in COVID-19. In the study overall: The United States, Italy and Spain were the sources of the acute and convalescent COVID-19 samples. From T cells, B-cell-depleted T cells, or PBMCs came the material, which was cDNA or gDNA.

CDR3 size: 16 residues. Germline V gene sequence: CDR1 SGHRS, CDR2 YFSETQ. The trim removed 4 bases at V and 7 bases at J, leaving 10 bases unmatched. As handled by the study authors: Amplified reference gene primers provided the basis for estimating nucleated cell counts. The method was immunoSEQ multiplex PCR; TCRdb's version includes in-frame clones alone and lacks a portion of them. V, J and clone size derive from that table, while D and trimming were established from the DNA sequence. This table has about 160,000 clones, 75% to 85% appearing once. This receptor was identified in an older woman with COVID-19, enrolled during active disease. V gene TRBV5-1 combines with J gene TRBJ1-6; 8 nucleotides align to TRBD1. Source material: peripheral blood. CDR3 sequence (DNA): TGCGCCAGCAGCCTGACCGGACAGGGTAGCAATTCACCCCTCCACTTT. It translates to CASSLTGQGSNSPLHF.